The present entry profiles one TCR beta chain with its context. Antigen: not known. Germline V gene lookup returns CDR1 DFQATT and CDR2 SNEGSKA (reference sequence). The CDR3 runs 14 residues. This entry is derived from a study of T cells expressing NK-cell markers. Across the whole study: Sorted CD3+CD56-NKG2C+, CD3+CD56+NKG2C- and CD3+CD56+NKG2C+ T cells were the source of the TCR beta repertoires. Eight donors were sequenced, seven testing HCMV-seropositive and one testing seronegative. Regarding the study as a whole: Of the CD8+ T cells in over five donors, roughly 1.0-7.5% belonged to dominant NKG2C+ clonotypes. The CD3+CD56-NKG2C+ fraction was also led by these clonotypes in a few donors.

TCRdb reprocessed the 5' RACE reads and keeps a single row for each CDR3 protein, giving no DNA. Its listing shows roughly 430,000 distinct CDR3 sequences. The rearrangement uses TRBV20-1 and TRBJ2-3; TCRdb's D call of TRBD2 is untestable without DNA. The sequence was collected from a woman between 18 and 70 years old in good health. What was sequenced was blood T cells: a sorted CD56 or NKG2C T cell subset, CD4+ or CD8+ T cells, or bulk PBMC T cells (not recorded which). This chain's CDR3 is CSARDRREGGTQYF.